Listed here are 5 T cell receptor beta chains from one sample, sequenced in a study of blood T cell repertoires in COVID-19. The table came from immunoSEQ multiplex PCR; TCRdb's copy has only in-frame clones and leaves some out. Found here are 62,000 or so clones, approximately 92% of them singletons; the top ten hold roughly 2.6%. The sequenced sample was peripheral blood. These receptors all come from a man aged 50 to 59 with acute or convalescent COVID-19.

The gene calls are TRBV10-3 and TRBJ1-2; weak D call: TRBD1 (6 bases). CDR3 size: 17 residues. Germline V gene data show CDR1 as ENHRY and CDR2 as SYGVKD. Between the trimmed V and J ends, which lost 0 bases and 2 bases, there was a span of 16 bases. The CDR3 region has the DNA TGTGCCATCAGTGAGTCACCAACGGTAGGGGGAAACTATGGCTACACCTTC. As protein: CAISESPTVGGNYGYTF.

This rearrangement joins TRBV2 to TRBJ1-1; D remains unclear. V was shortened by 2 bases and J by 0 bases, with 10 bases between the two germline ends. This CDR3 has 15 residues. CDR1 and CDR2 from the germline V gene are SNHLY and FYNNEI. DNA for the CDR3: TGTGCCAGCAGTGAAAGGAGGACGGTGAACACTGAAGCTTTCTTT. Encoded protein: CASSERRTVNTEAFF. Full variable domain (rest looked up from reference TRBV2 and TRBJ1-1): EPEVTQTPSHQVTQMGQEVILRCVPISNHLYFYWYRQILGQKVEFLVSFYNNEISEKSEIFDDQFSVERPDGSNFTLKIRSTKLEDSAMYFCASSERRTVNTEAFFGQGTRLTVV.

The rearrangement uses TRBV25-1 and TRBJ1-5; tentatively, D is TRBD1 (6 bases). This CDR3 contains 13 residues. Germline CDR1 reads MGHDK; CDR2 reads SYGVNS. The germline V and J ends were trimmed by 4 bases and 7 bases, with 11 bases remaining between them. CDR3 protein: CASSGRGQQPQHF. The CDR3 nucleotides are TGTGCCAGCAGTGGCAGGGGCCAACAGCCCCAGCATTTT.

The V and J genes are TRBV7-9 and TRBJ2-7; tentative D call: TRBD1 (6 bases). In germline, CDR1 is SEHNR, CDR2 FQNEAQ (reference sequence). The CDR3 runs to 13 residues. V lost 2 bases to trimming and J lost 4 bases, with 9 bases between them. The CDR3 protein is CASSLSQGYEQYF. The CDR3 DNA sequence: TGTGCCAGCAGCTTATCACAGGGTTACGAGCAGTACTTC.

V gene TRBV5-5 combines with J gene TRBJ2-1, with 7 bases lining up with TRBD2. The V and J ends lost 1 base and 6 bases, in that order; junction bases with no gene match: 7. The CDR3 runs 15 residues. CDR1 and CDR2 from the germline V gene are SGHKS and YYEKEE (reference sequence). The CDR3 loop is CASSLPSGVFNEQFF. Written as DNA, the CDR3 is TGTGCCAGCAGCTTGCCCAGCGGGGTATTCAATGAGCAGTTCTTC.